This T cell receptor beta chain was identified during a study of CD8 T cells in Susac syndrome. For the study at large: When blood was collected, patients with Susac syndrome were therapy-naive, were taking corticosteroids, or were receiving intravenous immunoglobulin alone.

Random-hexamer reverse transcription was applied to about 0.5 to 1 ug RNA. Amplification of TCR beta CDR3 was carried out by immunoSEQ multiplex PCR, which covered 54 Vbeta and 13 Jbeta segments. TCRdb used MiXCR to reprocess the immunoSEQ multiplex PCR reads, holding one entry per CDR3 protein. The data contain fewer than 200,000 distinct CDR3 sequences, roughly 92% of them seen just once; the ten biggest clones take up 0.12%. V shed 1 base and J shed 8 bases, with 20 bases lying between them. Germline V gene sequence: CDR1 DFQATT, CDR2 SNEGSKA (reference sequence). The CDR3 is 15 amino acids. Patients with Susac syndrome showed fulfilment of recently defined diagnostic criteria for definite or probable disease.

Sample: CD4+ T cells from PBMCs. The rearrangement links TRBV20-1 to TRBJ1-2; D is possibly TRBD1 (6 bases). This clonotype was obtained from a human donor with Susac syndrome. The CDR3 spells CSARAQGIGDGGYTF. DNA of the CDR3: TGCAGTGCTAGAGCACAGGGTATAGGGGATGGCGGCTACACCTTC.